This TCR beta chain was recovered during a study of CD4+ T cells in melanoma. Looked up from germline, CDR1 is LGHNA and CDR2 is YSLEER. The V and J ends lost 0 bases and 7 bases, in that order; junction bases with no gene match: 10. The CDR3 has 16 amino acids. This clone has just a few counts. The data were produced by immunoSEQ multiplex PCR, yet TCRdb's version contains in-frame clones alone and is incomplete. Seen here are over 100,000 clones, 92% observed once, and the top ten hold roughly 3.1%. This clonotype was sampled from a human donor with melanoma. This chain links TRBV4-3 with TRBJ1-2, with 8 bases lining up with TRBD1. The material sequenced was peripheral blood. The CDR3 here is CASSQDRWQGATGYTF. CDR3 DNA: TGCGCCAGCAGCCAAGATCGGTGGCAGGGGGCTACTGGCTACACCTTC.